Shown below are 19 T cell receptor beta chains from a single sample sequenced in a study of blood T cells in healthy people across ages. Primers used in a second PCR of about 6 to 11 cycles were a sample-barcoded 5' primer and a J-beta primer mix. TCRdb reprocessed the 5' RACE reads with MiXCR, giving one entry per CDR3 protein. This sample has around 1,700,000 distinct CDR3 sequences, with 28% found just once. Sample: blood. All receptors come from a woman in her thirties in good health.

This clonotype was seen at least ten times. V usage is TRBV20-1 and J usage is TRBJ2-4; possibly TRBD1 for D (7 bases). The CDR3 sequence is 12 residues long. Germline V gene sequence: CDR1 DFQATT, CDR2 SNEGSKA (reference sequence). The V end lost 6 bases, the J end lost 6 bases, and 12 bases lay between the germline ends. The CDR3 DNA reads as TGCAGTGCCCAGGGGGGAGTAAACATTCAGTACTTC. It yields the protein CSAQGGVNIQYF.

The V gene is TRBV5-6, the J gene TRBJ2-5, with 8 bases lining up with TRBD1. Germline V gene sequence: CDR1 SGHDT, CDR2 YYEEEE. The V segment lost 0 bases and the J segment 5 bases; nucleotides outside the gene matches: 3. CDR3 length: 14 amino acids. The CDR3 sequence is CASSLVTGVETQYF. The CDR3 DNA sequence: TGTGCCAGCAGCTTGGTGACAGGGGTTGAGACCCAGTACTTC.

The chain couples TRBV6-6 to TRBJ2-5; D not resolved. V lost 2 bases and J 5 bases, leaving 12 bases between the germline ends. The CDR3 is 14 residues long. The germline V gene has CDR1 MNHNY and CDR2 SVGAGI (reference sequence). CDR3 sequence (DNA): TGTGCCAGCAGTTACATACCGAGTATGGAGACCCAGTACTTC. Translating it yields CASSYIPSMETQYF.

About this clonotype: Relative to the germline gene, one junction end is altered; a read error may explain this. The rearrangement links TRBV6-2 or TRBV6-3 to TRBJ1-2; tentative D call: TRBD1 (6 bases). CDR1 is MNHEY and CDR2 is SVGEGT in the germline V gene. The CDR3 runs to 14 residues. CDR3 nucleotide sequence: TGTGCCAGCAGGTACTCGACGGGGGCGGATGGCTACACCTTC. Protein product: CASRYSTGADGYTF.

This chain joins TRBV18 and TRBJ1-2; D might be TRBD1 (5 bases). In germline, CDR1 is KGHSH, CDR2 LQKENI. The CDR3 spans 15 residues. The V end lost 2 bases, the J end lost 2 bases, and 12 bases lay between the germline ends. In DNA form, the CDR3 reads TGTGCCAGCTCACCATCCAGGGCTGTGAACTATGGCTACACCTTC. Translation: CASSPSRAVNYGYTF.

This clonotype occurred many times. The rearrangement uses TRBV28 and TRBJ2-5; 7 bases are a match to TRBD1. The CDR3 consists of 16 residues. Germline CDR1 MDHEN, CDR2 SYDVKM. V shed 2 bases and J 4 bases; nucleotides not matched to a gene: 10. The CDR3 reads CASSLDSWTGRETQYF. CDR3 sequence (DNA): TGTGCCAGCAGTTTAGATTCCTGGACAGGCAGAGAGACCCAGTACTTC.

The chain joins TRBV7-2 to TRBJ2-1; TRBD2 matches at 8 bases. Germline assignment: CDR1 SGHTA and CDR2 FQGNSA. With 5 bases clipped from V and 6 bases from J, the junction kept 12 bases outside the gene matches. The CDR3 is made up of 16 amino acids. CDR3 in amino acids: CASSPTLGAGGNEQFF. In DNA form, the CDR3 reads TGTGCCAGCAGCCCGACTTTGGGCGCGGGGGGCAATGAGCAGTTCTTC. Using reference TRBV7-2 and TRBJ2-1 for the parts outside the CDR3, the full variable domain is GAGVSQSPSNKVTEKGKDVELRCDPISGHTALYWYRQSLGQGLEFLIYFQGNSAPDKSGLPSDRFSAERTGGSVSTLTIQRTQQEDSAVYLCASSPTLGAGGNEQFFGPGTRLTVL.

With respect to this clonotype: A clone one base away is much larger, so this may be a read error. This sequence joins TRBV20-1 and TRBJ2-7, with 13 bases that match TRBD2. Germline values: CDR1 DFQATT, CDR2 SNEGSKA (reference sequence). Losses at the gene ends were 5 bases for V and 7 bases for J; bases not matched to a gene: 11. The CDR3 contains 15 residues. CDR3 sequence: CSAAGTSGMYNEQYF. The CDR3, as DNA: TGCAGTGCTGCTGGGACTAGCGGGATGTACAATGAGCAGTACTTC.

The chain joins TRBV18 to TRBJ2-3, with D unresolved. This CDR3 contains 13 residues. CDR1 is KGHSH, CDR2 LQKENI, per germline. The V and J ends lost 4 bases and 5 bases respectively, with 10 bases between them. The CDR3 reads CASSRRDVDTQYF. Written as DNA, the CDR3 is TGTGCCAGCTCACGAAGGGATGTAGATACGCAGTATTTT. Full variable domain (outside the CDR3, taken from reference TRBV18 and TRBJ2-3): NAGVMQNPRHLVRRRGQEARLRCSPMKGHSHVYWYRQLPEEGLKFMVYLQKENIIDESGMPKERFSAEFPKEGPSILRIQQVVRGDSAAYFCASSRRDVDTQYFGPGTRLTVL.

Note on this clonotype: The junction and the germline gene differ at one end; a read error may be behind it. This rearrangement joins TRBV19 to TRBJ2-3; D is perhaps TRBD2 (5 bases). Germline V gives CDR1 LNHDA, CDR2 SQIVND (reference sequence). The CDR3 contains 13 residues. The chain's CDR3 is CARSSVSADTQYF. CDR3 nucleotide sequence: TGTGCCAGGAGTAGCGTGAGTGCAGATACGCAGTATTTT.

About this clonotype: A clone one base away is much larger, so this may be a read error. This chain links TRBV2 with TRBJ2-7; D is tentatively TRBD1 or TRBD2 (5 bases each). The CDR3 sequence is 14 residues long. Deletions cut 7 bases from V and 7 bases from J, with 20 bases between. From germline, CDR1 is SNHLY and CDR2 FYNNEI. Here the CDR3 reads CASIGVGTNGEQYF. CDR3 nucleotide sequence: TGTGCCAGCATAGGAGTAGGGACGAATGGTGAGCAGTACTTC.

The gene calls are TRBV5-6 and TRBJ2-7, with TRBD2 matching 9 bases. Per the germline V gene, CDR1 is SGHDT and CDR2 is YYEEEE. The CDR3 contains 15 residues. The ends lost 5 bases at V and 7 bases at J; junction bases unmatched: 13. This CDR3 reads CASSTDGTSLQEQYF. CDR3 nucleotides: TGTGCCAGCAGTACGGATGGGACTAGCCTTCAAGAGCAGTACTTC.

In this sample, this clonotype turned up a few times. The genes are TRBV12-3 or TRBV12-4 and TRBJ1-5, with D maybe TRBD1 (5 bases). The CDR3 runs to 14 residues. Trimming removed 6 bases from V and 6 bases from J, with 15 bases in between. The CDR3 bases are TGTGCCAGCAGGGTGGGGCCGGACGGTCAGCCCCAGCATTTT. Translating it yields CASRVGPDGQPQHF.

This clonotype came up a few times. As DNA, the CDR3 is TGTGCCAGCAGCCTTTCCCCGGGACACTTCACCTCCTACGAGCAGTACTTC. This sequence encodes CASSLSPGHFTSYEQYF. The chain carries TRBV7-9 and TRBJ2-7; D is possibly TRBD1 (6 bases). V was clipped by 5 bases and J by 0 bases, with 20 bases between them. The CDR3 extends over 17 amino acids. The germline V gene has CDR1 SEHNR and CDR2 FQNEAQ (reference sequence).

The chain uses TRBV30 and TRBJ2-1, with 10 positions matching TRBD2. The CDR3 consists of 15 residues. Trimming cost V 2 bases and J 8 bases; bases outside gene matches: 9. CDR1 is GTSNPN, CDR2 SVGIG, per germline (reference sequence). The CDR3, as DNA: TGTGCCTGGAGTAAGGGCCTAGCGGGAGTGGATGAGCAGTTCTTC. Its translation: CAWSKGLAGVDEQFF.

V and J are TRBV12-3 or TRBV12-4 and TRBJ2-7; TRBD1 might be the D (5 bases). The V end was cut by 6 bases, the J end by 3 bases, with 18 bases between. CDR3 length: 15 residues. CDR3 nucleotides: TGTGCCAGCAGCCCTGGGGCAGGGCTACTCTACGAGCAGTACTTC. It encodes CASSPGAGLLYEQYF.

CDR3 sequence reads: CASSRRGVILETQYF. In DNA form, the CDR3 reads TGTGCCAGCAGCCGCCGGGGAGTCATCTTAGAGACCCAGTACTTC. The chain uses TRBV7-9 and TRBJ2-5, with TRBD2 as a possible D gene (5 bases). There are 15 residues in the CDR3. Trimming removed 5 bases from V and 4 bases from J, with 17 bases in between. The germline CDR1 and CDR2 sequences are SEHNR and FQNEAQ (reference sequence).

The gene calls are TRBV5-5 and TRBJ1-5; the D gene is possibly TRBD1 (5 bases). Trimming stripped 4 bases from V and 2 bases from J, with 16 bases between. This CDR3 is built from 16 residues. Germline V gives CDR1 SGHKS, CDR2 YYEKEE (reference sequence). The chain's CDR3 is CASSLGHLNRNQPQHF. The CDR3 nucleotides are TGTGCCAGCAGCCTCGGACACCTCAATCGCAATCAGCCCCAGCATTTT.

The genes are TRBV12-3 or TRBV12-4 and TRBJ1-4; D is ambiguous. The CDR3 has 12 amino acids. V lost 6 bases to trimming and J lost 7 bases, with 9 bases between them. CDR3 nucleotide sequence: TGTGCCAGCAGGACGGTTAGTGAAAAACTGTTTTTT. Its protein product is CASRTVSEKLFF.